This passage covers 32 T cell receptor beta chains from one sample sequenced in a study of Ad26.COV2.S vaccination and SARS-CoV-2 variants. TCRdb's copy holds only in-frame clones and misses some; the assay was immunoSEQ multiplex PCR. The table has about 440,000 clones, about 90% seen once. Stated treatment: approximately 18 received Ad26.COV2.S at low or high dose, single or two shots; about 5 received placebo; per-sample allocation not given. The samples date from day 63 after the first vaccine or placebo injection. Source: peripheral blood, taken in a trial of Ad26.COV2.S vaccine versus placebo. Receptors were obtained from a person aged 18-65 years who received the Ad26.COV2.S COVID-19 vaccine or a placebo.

The CDR3 bases are TGTGCCAGCGGGGAAAGCACAGATACGCAGTATTTT. Its protein is CASGESTDTQYF. This chain uses TRBV28 with TRBJ2-3; D ambiguous. The CDR3 consists of 12 residues. In germline, CDR1 is MDHEN, CDR2 SYDVKM. Trimming pared 8 bases from V and 0 bases from J, leaving 6 bases between.

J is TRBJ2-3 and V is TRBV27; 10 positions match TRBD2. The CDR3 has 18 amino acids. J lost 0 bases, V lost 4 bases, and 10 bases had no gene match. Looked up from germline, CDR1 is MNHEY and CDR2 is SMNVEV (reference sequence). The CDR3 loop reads CASSSRVAGGFSTDTQYF. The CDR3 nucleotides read TGTGCCAGCAGTTCCCGGGTAGCGGGAGGCTTTAGCACAGATACGCAGTATTTT.

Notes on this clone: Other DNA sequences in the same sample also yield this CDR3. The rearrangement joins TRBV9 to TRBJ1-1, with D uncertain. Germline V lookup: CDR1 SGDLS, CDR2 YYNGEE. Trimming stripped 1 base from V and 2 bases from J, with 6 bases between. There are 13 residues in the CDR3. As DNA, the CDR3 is TGTGCCAGCAGCGTACAGCCTAACACTGAAGCTTTCTTT. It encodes CASSVQPNTEAFF.

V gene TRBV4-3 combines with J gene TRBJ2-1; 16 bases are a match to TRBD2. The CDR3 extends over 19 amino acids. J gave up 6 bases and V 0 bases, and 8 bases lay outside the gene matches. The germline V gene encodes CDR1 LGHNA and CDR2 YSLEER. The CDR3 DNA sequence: TGCGCCAGCAGCCAAGACCGGGGACTAGCGGGAGGGCGGGTCAATGAGCAGTTCTTC. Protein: CASSQDRGLAGGRVNEQFF.

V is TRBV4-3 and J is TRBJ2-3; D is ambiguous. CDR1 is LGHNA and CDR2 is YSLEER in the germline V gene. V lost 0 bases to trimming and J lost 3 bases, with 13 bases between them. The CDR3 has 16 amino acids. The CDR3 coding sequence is TGCGCCAGCAGCCAAGATCAACGTTTTCGGACAGATACGCAGTATTTT. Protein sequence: CASSQDQRFRTDTQYF.

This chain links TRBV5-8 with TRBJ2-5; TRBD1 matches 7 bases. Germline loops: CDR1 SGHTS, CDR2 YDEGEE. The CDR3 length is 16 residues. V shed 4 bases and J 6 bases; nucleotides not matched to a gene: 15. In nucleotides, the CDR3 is TGTGCCAGCAGCCTGAGGGACAGCCACCAAGAGAAGACCCAGTACTTC. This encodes CASSLRDSHQEKTQYF. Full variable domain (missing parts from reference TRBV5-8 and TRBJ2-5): EAGVTQSPTHLIKTRGQQATLRCSPISGHTSVYWYQQALGLGLQFLLWYDEGEERNRGNFPPRFSGRQFPNYSSELNVNALELEDSALYLCASSLRDSHQEKTQYFGPGTRLLVL.

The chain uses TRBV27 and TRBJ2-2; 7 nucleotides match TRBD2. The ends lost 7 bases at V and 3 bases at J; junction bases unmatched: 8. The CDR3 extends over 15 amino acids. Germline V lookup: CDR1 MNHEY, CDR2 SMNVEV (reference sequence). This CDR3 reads CASTSTSWYTGELFF. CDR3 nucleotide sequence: TGTGCCAGCACCTCGACTAGCTGGTACACCGGGGAGCTGTTTTTT.

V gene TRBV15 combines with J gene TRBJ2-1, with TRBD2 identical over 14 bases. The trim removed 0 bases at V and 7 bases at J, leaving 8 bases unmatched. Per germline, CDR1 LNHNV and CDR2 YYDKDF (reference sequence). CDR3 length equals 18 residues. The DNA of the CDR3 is TGTGCCACCAGCAGAGATCCCCCGACTAGCGGGAGGGTAAATGAGCAGTTCTTC. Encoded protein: CATSRDPPTSGRVNEQFF.

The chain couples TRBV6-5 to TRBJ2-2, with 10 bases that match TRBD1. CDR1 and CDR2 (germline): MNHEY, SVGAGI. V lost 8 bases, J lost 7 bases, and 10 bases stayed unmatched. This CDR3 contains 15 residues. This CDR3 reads CASCERTGGFGELFF. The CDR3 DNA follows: TGTGCCAGCTGCGAACGGACAGGGGGGTTCGGGGAGCTGTTTTTT.

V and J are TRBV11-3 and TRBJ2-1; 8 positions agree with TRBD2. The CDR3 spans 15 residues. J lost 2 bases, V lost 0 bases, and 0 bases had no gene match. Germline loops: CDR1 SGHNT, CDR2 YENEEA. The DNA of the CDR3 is TGTGCCAGCAGCTTAGACGGGAGGGCCTACAATGAGCAGTTCTTC. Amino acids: CASSLDGRAYNEQFF.

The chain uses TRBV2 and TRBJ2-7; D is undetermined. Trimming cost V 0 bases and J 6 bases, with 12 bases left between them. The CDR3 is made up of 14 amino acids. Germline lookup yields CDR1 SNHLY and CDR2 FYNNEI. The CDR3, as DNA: TGTGCCAGCAGTGAAGCGGGTAGGCGTCGCGAGCAGTACTTC. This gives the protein CASSEAGRRREQYF.

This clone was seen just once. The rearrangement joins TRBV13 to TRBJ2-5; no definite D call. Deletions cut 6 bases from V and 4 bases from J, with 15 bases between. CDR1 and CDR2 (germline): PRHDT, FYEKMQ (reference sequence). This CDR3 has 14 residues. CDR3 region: CASSKKSRLETQYF. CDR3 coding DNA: TGTGCCAGCAGTAAAAAGTCTAGATTAGAGACCCAGTACTTC.

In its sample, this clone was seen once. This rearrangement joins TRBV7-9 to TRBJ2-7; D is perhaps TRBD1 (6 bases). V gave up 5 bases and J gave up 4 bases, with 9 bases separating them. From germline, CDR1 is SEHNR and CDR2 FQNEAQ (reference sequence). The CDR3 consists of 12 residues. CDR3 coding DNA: TGTGCCAGCAGCGCAGGGGTTTACGAGCAGTACTTC. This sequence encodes CASSAGVYEQYF.

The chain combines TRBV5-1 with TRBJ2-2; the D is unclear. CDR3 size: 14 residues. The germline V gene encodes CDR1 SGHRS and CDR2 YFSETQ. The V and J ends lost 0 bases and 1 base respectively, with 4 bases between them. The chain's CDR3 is CASSLEMNTGELFF. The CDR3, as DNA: TGCGCCAGCAGCTTGGAGATGAACACCGGGGAGCTGTTTTTT. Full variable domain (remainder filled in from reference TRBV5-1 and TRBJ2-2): KAGVTQTPRYLIKTRGQQVTLSCSPISGHRSVSWYQQTPGQGLQFLFEYFSETQRNKGNFPGRFSGRQFSNSRSEMNVSTLELGDSALYLCASSLEMNTGELFFGEGSRLTVL.

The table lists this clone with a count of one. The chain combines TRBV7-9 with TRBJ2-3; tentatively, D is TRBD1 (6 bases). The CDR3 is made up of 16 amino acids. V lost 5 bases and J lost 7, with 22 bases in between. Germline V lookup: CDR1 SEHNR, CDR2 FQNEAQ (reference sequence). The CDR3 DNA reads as TGTGCCAGCAGCCATCTACAGGGCGGGTTGTCAAATACGCAGTATTTT. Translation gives CASSHLQGGLSNTQYF.

CDR3 loop: CASSELGQAETQYF. CDR3 sequence (DNA): TGTGCCAGCAGTGAACTGGGGCAAGCGGAGACCCAGTACTTC. This chain uses TRBV2 with TRBJ2-5; weak D call: TRBD1 (5 bases). CDR1 is SNHLY and CDR2 is FYNNEI in the germline V gene. This CDR3 spans 14 amino acids. Deletions cut 2 bases from V and 5 bases from J, with 12 bases between. The full variable domain, with the rest looked up from reference TRBV2 and TRBJ2-5, is EPEVTQTPSHQVTQMGQEVILRCVPISNHLYFYWYRQILGQKVEFLVSFYNNEISEKSEIFDDQFSVERPDGSNFTLKIRSTKLEDSAMYFCASSELGQAETQYFGPGTRLLVL.

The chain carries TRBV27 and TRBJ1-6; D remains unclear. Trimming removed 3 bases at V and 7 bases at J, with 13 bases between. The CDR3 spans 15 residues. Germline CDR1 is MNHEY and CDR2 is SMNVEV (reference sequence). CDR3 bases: TGTGCCAGCAGTTTGACCCCTGAAGGGAATTCACCCCTCCACTTT. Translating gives CASSLTPEGNSPLHF.

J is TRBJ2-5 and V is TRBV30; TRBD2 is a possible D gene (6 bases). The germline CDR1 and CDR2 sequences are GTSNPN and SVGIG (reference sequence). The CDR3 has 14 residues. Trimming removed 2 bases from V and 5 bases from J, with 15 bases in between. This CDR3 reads CAWSTWEEGETQYF. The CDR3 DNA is TGTGCCTGGAGTACATGGGAGGAGGGGGAGACCCAGTACTTC.

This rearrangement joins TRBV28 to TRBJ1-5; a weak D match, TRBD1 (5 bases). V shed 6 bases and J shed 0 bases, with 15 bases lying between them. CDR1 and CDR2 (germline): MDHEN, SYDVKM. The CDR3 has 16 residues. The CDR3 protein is CASSPSGTVSNQPQHF. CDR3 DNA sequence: TGTGCCAGCAGCCCTTCCGGGACCGTTAGCAATCAGCCCCAGCATTTT. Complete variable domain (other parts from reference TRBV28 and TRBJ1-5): DVKVTQSSRYLVKRTGEKVFLECVQDMDHENMFWYRQDPGLGLRLIYFSYDVKMKEKGDIPEGYSVSREKKERFSLILESASTNQTSMYLCASSPSGTVSNQPQHFGDGTRLSIL.

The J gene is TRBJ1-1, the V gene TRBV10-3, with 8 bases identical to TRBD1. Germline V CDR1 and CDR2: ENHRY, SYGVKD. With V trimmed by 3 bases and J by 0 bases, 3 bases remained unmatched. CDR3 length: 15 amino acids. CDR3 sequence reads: CAISEGTGMNTEAFF. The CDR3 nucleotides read TGTGCCATCAGTGAAGGGACAGGTATGAACACTGAAGCTTTCTTT.

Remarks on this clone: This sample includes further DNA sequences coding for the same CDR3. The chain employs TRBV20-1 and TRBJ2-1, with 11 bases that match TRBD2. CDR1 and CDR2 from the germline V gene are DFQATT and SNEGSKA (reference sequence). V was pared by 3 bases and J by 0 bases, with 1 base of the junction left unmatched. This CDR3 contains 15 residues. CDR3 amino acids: CSASGLAGSYNEQFF. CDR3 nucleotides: TGCAGTGCTAGTGGACTAGCGGGCTCCTACAATGAGCAGTTCTTC.

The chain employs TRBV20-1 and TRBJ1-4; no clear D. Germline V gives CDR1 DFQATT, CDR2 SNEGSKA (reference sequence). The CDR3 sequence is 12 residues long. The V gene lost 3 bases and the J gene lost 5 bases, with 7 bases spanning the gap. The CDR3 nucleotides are TGCAGTGCTAGTCGCCCGAATGAAAAACTGTTTTTT. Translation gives CSASRPNEKLFF.

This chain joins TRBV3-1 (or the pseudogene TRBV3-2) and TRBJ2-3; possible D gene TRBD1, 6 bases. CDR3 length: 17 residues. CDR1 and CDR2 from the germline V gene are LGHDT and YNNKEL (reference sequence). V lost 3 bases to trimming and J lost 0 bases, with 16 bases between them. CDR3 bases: TGTGCCAGCAGCCACGGGCTTGGGGACATGAGCACAGATACGCAGTATTTT. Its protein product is CASSHGLGDMSTDTQYF.

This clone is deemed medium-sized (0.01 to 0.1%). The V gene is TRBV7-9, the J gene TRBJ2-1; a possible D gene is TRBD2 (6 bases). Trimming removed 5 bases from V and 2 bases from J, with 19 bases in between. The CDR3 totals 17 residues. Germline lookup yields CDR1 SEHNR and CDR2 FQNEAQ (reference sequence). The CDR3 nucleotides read TGTGCCAGCAGCGCGTGGGGGGTCCCCGAAACCTACAATGAGCAGTTCTTC. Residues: CASSAWGVPETYNEQFF.

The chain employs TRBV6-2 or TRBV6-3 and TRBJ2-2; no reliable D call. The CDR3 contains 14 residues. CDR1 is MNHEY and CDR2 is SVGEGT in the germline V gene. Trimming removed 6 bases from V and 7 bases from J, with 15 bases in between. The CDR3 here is CASSQARPNGELFF. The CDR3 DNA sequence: TGTGCCAGCAGCCAGGCCCGGCCGAACGGGGAGCTGTTTTTT.

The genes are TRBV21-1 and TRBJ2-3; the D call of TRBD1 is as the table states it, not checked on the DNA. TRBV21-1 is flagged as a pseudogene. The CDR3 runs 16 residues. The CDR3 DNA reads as TGTGCCAGCAGCACCGGCCAGGCCTCCCCACTGGATACGCAGTATTTT. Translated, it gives CASSTGQASPLDTQYF.

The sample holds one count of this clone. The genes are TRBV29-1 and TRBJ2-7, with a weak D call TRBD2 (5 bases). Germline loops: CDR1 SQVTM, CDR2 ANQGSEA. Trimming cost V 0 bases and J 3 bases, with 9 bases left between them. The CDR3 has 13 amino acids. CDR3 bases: TGCAGCGTTGAAGACGGGGTAGACTACGAGCAGTACTTC. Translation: CSVEDGVDYEQYF.

The CDR3 region has the DNA TGTGCCAGCAGCCAATCAGTCTCCGGGGAGCTGTTTTTT. Translating it yields CASSQSVSGELFF. V is TRBV3-1 (or the pseudogene TRBV3-2) and J is TRBJ2-2; D not certain. The CDR3 has 13 residues. CDR1 and CDR2 (germline): LGHDT, YNNKEL (reference sequence). Deletions cut 2 bases from V and 6 bases from J, with 7 bases between.

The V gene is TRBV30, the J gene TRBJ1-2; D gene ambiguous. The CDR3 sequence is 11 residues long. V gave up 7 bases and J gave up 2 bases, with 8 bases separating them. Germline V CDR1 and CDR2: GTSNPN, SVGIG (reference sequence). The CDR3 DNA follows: TGTGCCTTCCATAGGAACTATGGCTACACCTTC. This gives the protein CAFHRNYGYTF.

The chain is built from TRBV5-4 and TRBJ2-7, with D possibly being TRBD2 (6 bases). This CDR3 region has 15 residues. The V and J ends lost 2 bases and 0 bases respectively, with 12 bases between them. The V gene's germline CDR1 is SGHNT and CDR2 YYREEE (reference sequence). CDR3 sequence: CASSFGLGSSYEQYF. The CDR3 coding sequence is TGTGCCAGCAGCTTCGGCCTCGGGAGCTCCTACGAGCAGTACTTC.

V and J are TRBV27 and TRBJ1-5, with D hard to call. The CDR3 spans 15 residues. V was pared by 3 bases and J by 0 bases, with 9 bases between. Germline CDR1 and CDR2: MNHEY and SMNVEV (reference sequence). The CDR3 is CASSFTAYSNQPQHF. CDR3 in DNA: TGTGCCAGCAGTTTTACAGCTTATAGCAATCAGCCCCAGCATTTT.

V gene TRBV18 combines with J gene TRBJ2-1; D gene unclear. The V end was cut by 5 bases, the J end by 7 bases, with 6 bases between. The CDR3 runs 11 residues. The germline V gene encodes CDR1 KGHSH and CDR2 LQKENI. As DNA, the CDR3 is TGTGCCAGCTCAGCAGTGAATGAGCAGTTCTTC. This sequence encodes CASSAVNEQFF.